The next 22 T cell receptor beta chains were all read from a single sample in a study of radiotherapy plus CTLA-4 blockade in lung cancer. Sequenced by immunoSEQ multiplex PCR; TCRdb stores in-frame clones only, minus some. The profile shows roughly 110,000 clones, over 75% of them singletons. Sample: peripheral blood, taken from a patient treated with radiotherapy plus ipilimumab. The source is a human donor with non-small cell lung cancer that progressed on radiotherapy plus ipilimumab. Some clones in this sample may be carry-over from other donors' samples.

The chain has TRBV9 and TRBJ2-2; no clear D gene. Germline values: CDR1 SGDLS, CDR2 YYNGEE. This CDR3 is built from 13 residues. The V gene lost 0 bases and the J gene lost 5 bases, with 5 bases spanning the gap. The CDR3 here is CASSVGATGELFF. The CDR3 DNA follows: TGTGCCAGCAGCGTAGGAGCAACCGGGGAGCTGTTTTTT.

The chain joins TRBV5-1 to TRBJ1-2; TRBD1 agrees at 7 bases. CDR1 is SGHRS, CDR2 YFSETQ, per germline. V dropped 3 bases and J dropped 6; count of bases not matched to a gene: 8. This CDR3 comprises 14 residues. This chain's CDR3 is CASSSRDRLDGYTF. CDR3 DNA sequence: TGCGCCAGCAGCTCCCGGGACAGACTTGATGGCTACACCTTC. Full variable domain (outside the CDR3, taken from reference TRBV5-1 and TRBJ1-2): KAGVTQTPRYLIKTRGQQVTLSCSPISGHRSVSWYQQTPGQGLQFLFEYFSETQRNKGNFPGRFSGRQFSNSRSEMNVSTLELGDSALYLCASSSRDRLDGYTFGSGTRLTVV.

The chain has TRBV15 and TRBJ1-5, with D tentatively TRBD1 (5 bases). Between the trimmed V and J ends, which lost 0 bases and 5 bases, there was a span of 11 bases. CDR1 is LNHNV and CDR2 is YYDKDF in the germline V gene (reference sequence). The CDR3 spans 15 residues. The CDR3 DNA is TGTGCCACCAGCAGAGAAGTGACAGCATATCAGCCCCAGCATTTT. Protein product: CATSREVTAYQPQHF.

The J gene is TRBJ1-4, the V gene TRBV28; weak D call: TRBD1 (6 bases). The CDR3 extends over 15 amino acids. The V end lost 7 bases, the J end lost 3 bases, and 15 bases lay between the germline ends. Per the germline V gene, CDR1 is MDHEN and CDR2 is SYDVKM. The CDR3: CASKQGGAANEKLFF. The DNA for the CDR3 is TGTGCCAGCAAACAGGGTGGGGCGGCTAATGAAAAACTGTTTTTT.

The chain couples TRBV5-1 to TRBJ2-3; D not resolved. This CDR3 spans 14 amino acids. Germline CDR1 is SGHRS and CDR2 is YFSETQ. Trimming took off 4 bases at V and 2 bases at J, with 11 bases between the two ends. The CDR3 DNA reads as TGCGCCAGCAGCGAACTCGTCAACACAGATACGCAGTATTTT. It yields the protein CASSELVNTDTQYF.

The chain joins TRBV6-1 to TRBJ1-2; D is unclear. The CDR3 loop spans 15 amino acids. Germline values: CDR1 MNHNS, CDR2 SASEGT. V was trimmed by 1 base and J by 4 bases, leaving 13 bases between them. The chain's CDR3 is CASSEGLGRLYGYTF. CDR3 DNA sequence: TGTGCCAGCAGTGAAGGGTTAGGCAGGCTCTATGGCTACACCTTC.

The rearrangement uses TRBV7-2 and TRBJ2-1; 11 bases agree with TRBD2. The CDR3 has 18 amino acids. V was clipped by 5 bases and J by 0 bases; unmatched bases: 9. Per germline, CDR1 SGHTA and CDR2 FQGNSA. The CDR3 DNA is TGTGCCAGCAGCCTACTACTAGCGGGGGCCCCCTCCTACAATGAGCAGTTCTTC. Encoded protein: CASSLLLAGAPSYNEQFF.

The chain's CDR3 is CASNHQRGEGLNSPLHF. In DNA, the CDR3 is TGTGCCAGTAATCACCAAAGGGGTGAGGGCCTCAATTCACCCCTCCACTTT. This chain connects TRBV19 to TRBJ1-6; D possibly corresponds to TRBD1 (5 bases). V lost 7 bases to trimming and J lost 7 bases, with 23 bases between them. The germline CDR1 and CDR2 sequences are LNHDA and SQIVND (reference sequence). The CDR3 totals 17 residues.

The chain joins TRBV4-1 to TRBJ2-1, with D perhaps given as TRBD1 or TRBD2 (5 bases each). Trimming shortened V by 1 base and J by 6 bases, and 13 bases separated the two germline ends. Germline V lookup: CDR1 MGHRA, CDR2 YSYEKL. The CDR3 runs 15 residues. DNA for the CDR3: TGCGCCAGCAGCCAAGGGGGGACCAGGTCCAATGAGCAGTTCTTC. Its protein is CASSQGGTRSNEQFF.

The sample holds one count of this clone. The genes are TRBV18 and TRBJ2-7, with 9 bases fitting TRBD2. This CDR3 has 17 residues. V trimming: 2 bases; J trimming: 2 bases; junction bases outside the gene matches: 10. CDR1 and CDR2 from the germline V gene are KGHSH and LQKENI. In nucleotides, the CDR3 is TGTGCCAGCTCACCAACGAGGGGAGCGGGGGGAACCTACGAGCAGTACTTC. As protein: CASSPTRGAGGTYEQYF.

The rearrangement links TRBV6-6 to TRBJ1-2, with TRBD1 identical over 11 bases. Per germline, CDR1 MNHNY and CDR2 SVGAGI (reference sequence). V lost 6 bases and J lost 4; bases outside the gene matches: 4. CDR3 length: 14 amino acids. The CDR3: CASRDRGLGYGYTF. For the CDR3, the DNA is TGTGCCAGCAGGGACAGGGGGCTCGGCTATGGCTACACCTTC.

The genes are TRBV7-9 and TRBJ1-1; no clear D. The CDR3 has 15 amino acids. V lost 1 base to trimming and J lost 0 bases, with 9 bases between them. Germline-derived CDR1 and CDR2 are SEHNR and FQNEAQ (reference sequence). The CDR3 coding sequence is TGTGCCAGCAGCTTAGACCTATTCCTGAACACTGAAGCTTTCTTT. Translated: CASSLDLFLNTEAFF.

This clone was seen only once. The chain employs TRBV7-3 and TRBJ2-3; 7 nucleotides line up with TRBD1. In germline, CDR1 is SGHTA, CDR2 FQGTGA. V was pared by 5 bases and J by 2 bases, with 13 bases of the junction left unmatched. This CDR3 spans 17 amino acids. The CDR3 loop is CASSRRTGETYTDTQYF. For the CDR3, the DNA is TGTGCCAGCAGCCGCCGGACAGGCGAAACCTACACAGATACGCAGTATTTT.

This clone has more than one count but fewer than ten. The chain has TRBV7-2 and TRBJ2-3; 11 nucleotides agree with TRBD2. Germline CDR1 SGHTA, CDR2 FQGNSA. V dropped 4 bases and J dropped 4; count of bases not matched to a gene: 7. The CDR3 length is 16 residues. CDR3 nucleotides: TGTGCCAGCAGCTCCCGTAGCGGGGGGGCGGCAGATACGCAGTATTTT. It is translated as CASSSRSGGAADTQYF.

DNA of the CDR3: TGTGCCAGCAGCCACCCGAGCGGGGGGAAATACAATGAGCAGTTCTTC. Amino acid sequence: CASSHPSGGKYNEQFF. The chain employs TRBV4-2 and TRBJ2-1, with 9 positions matching TRBD2. CDR3 length: 16 amino acids. Trimming at V came to 3 bases and at J to 4 bases, leaving 7 bases not matched to a gene. The germline V gene has CDR1 LGHNA and CDR2 YNFKEQ.

The rearrangement uses TRBV29-1 and TRBJ1-4; D not certain. Germline V gives CDR1 SQVTM, CDR2 ANQGSEA. Trimming removed 4 bases from V and 8 bases from J, with 14 bases in between. This CDR3 contains 13 residues. The CDR3 region has the DNA TGCAGCGTTGTTCTTTTCCAATGGGAAAAACTGTTTTTT. Translated, it gives CSVVLFQWEKLFF.

The rearrangement joins TRBV29-1 to TRBJ2-5; D is perhaps TRBD1 (5 bases). The CDR3 has 13 residues. V shed 4 bases and J shed 1 base, with 10 bases lying between them. CDR1 and CDR2 (germline): SQVTM, ANQGSEA. CDR3 coding DNA: TGCAGCGTTGTGGACACTCTCCAAGAGACCCAGTACTTC. Translating gives CSVVDTLQETQYF. Full variable domain (remainder filled in from reference TRBV29-1 and TRBJ2-5): SAVISQKPSRDICQRGTSLTIQCQVDSQVTMMFWYRQQPGQSLTLIATANQGSEATYESGFVIDKFPISRPNLTFSTLTVSNMSPEDSSIYLCSVVDTLQETQYFGPGTRLLVL.

The J gene is TRBJ2-7, the V gene TRBV28, with a weak D call TRBD1 (5 bases). V was clipped by 5 bases and J by 3 bases, with 17 bases between them. The CDR3 totals 15 residues. Germline V gene lookup returns CDR1 MDHEN and CDR2 SYDVKM. The CDR3 reads CASSPPQTDYYEQYF. The CDR3, as DNA: TGTGCCAGCAGTCCCCCCCAGACAGATTACTACGAGCAGTACTTC.

The V gene is TRBV6-1, the J gene TRBJ2-7; 11 positions agree with TRBD2. The CDR3 runs to 15 residues. In germline, CDR1 is MNHNS, CDR2 SASEGT. J gave up 5 bases and V 6 bases, and 9 bases lay outside the gene matches. CDR3 sequence (DNA): TGTGCCAGCAGCAGTCTAGCGGGGGGCCTCGACGAGCAGTACTTC. Its translation: CASSSLAGGLDEQYF.

The chain carries TRBV5-1 and TRBJ1-1, with D maybe TRBD1 (5 bases). Trimming stripped 3 bases from V and 4 bases from J, with 13 bases between. The CDR3 has 14 amino acids. Germline V lookup: CDR1 SGHRS, CDR2 YFSETQ. The CDR3 DNA is TGCGCCAGCAGCTCCGCCGACAGTACCACTGAAGCTTTCTTT. Translating gives CASSSADSTTEAFF.

This chain's CDR3 is CASSYRQGGYGYTF. The CDR3 nucleotides are TGTGCCAGCAGTTATCGACAGGGTGGCTATGGCTACACCTTC. The chain carries TRBV2 and TRBJ1-2, with 7 bases fitting TRBD1. The CDR3 spans 14 residues. From germline, CDR1 is SNHLY and CDR2 FYNNEI. Trimming cost V 5 bases and J 4 bases; bases outside gene matches: 7.

This clone is a singleton in its sample. J is TRBJ1-1 and V is TRBV7-9; 8 bases align to TRBD1. CDR1 is SEHNR, CDR2 FQNEAQ, per germline (reference sequence). This CDR3 spans 13 amino acids. V gave up 8 bases and J gave up 3 bases; unmatched junction bases: 5. The CDR3 DNA is TGTGCCAGCCGATCACAGGGGGACACTGAAGCTTTCTTT. Translation gives CASRSQGDTEAFF.